The 13 T cell receptor beta chains reported below all come from one sample, sequenced in a study of human T cells and chemical hapten exposure. TCRdb re-analysed the RACE reads in MiXCR, keeping a single row per CDR3 protein. Counted here are about 85,000 distinct CDR3 sequences, 6.5% to 10% occurring once; the ten biggest clones make up 2.5% to 3%. Time point defined: pre-sensitization, week 0. Treatment noted: therapeutic diphenylcyclopropenone sensitization with weekly scalp DPC. The specimen comprised whole blood, sampled in connection with sensitization to the hapten diphenylcyclopropenone (DPC). These receptors were collected from a man in his forties with alopecia areata. Some clones in this sample may be carry-over from other donors' samples.

The rearrangement uses TRBV6-5 and TRBJ1-1; no firm D call. Trimming shortened V by 7 bases and J by 1 base, and 10 bases separated the two germline ends. CDR1 MNHEY and CDR2 SVGAGI come from the germline V gene. The CDR3 has 13 amino acids. As DNA, the CDR3 is TGTGCCAGCAAGAGGGCTCCGAACACTGAAGCTTTCTTT. Its translation is CASKRAPNTEAFF.

The chain couples TRBV2 to TRBJ2-7; perhaps TRBD2 as D (6 bases). This CDR3 region has 14 residues. Between the trimmed V and J ends, which lost 11 bases and 0 bases, there was a span of 17 bases. Germline CDR1 and CDR2: SNHLY and FYNNEI. This CDR3 reads CAGNGGASSYEQYV. The CDR3 bases are TGTGCCGGTAATGGCGGGGCCAGCTCCTACGAGCAGTACGTC.

This clonotype was detected ten times or more. V and J are TRBV5-1 and TRBJ2-3; a weak D match, TRBD1 (6 bases). The V gene's germline CDR1 is SGHRS and CDR2 YFSETQ. V dropped 0 bases and J dropped 4 bases, with 9 bases sitting between them. CDR3 length: 14 amino acids. The CDR3 bases are TGCGCCAGCAGCTTGGACAGGGCACCAGATACGCAGTATTTT. Its protein is CASSLDRAPDTQYF.

In its sample, this clonotype was seen a few times. V usage is TRBV4-3 and J usage is TRBJ2-1; D is unclear. The CDR3 covers 16 residues. Deletions cut 0 bases from V and 0 bases from J, with 9 bases between. Germline lookup yields CDR1 LGHNA and CDR2 YSLEER. CDR3 loop: CASSQDQAYSYNEQFF. The CDR3 nucleotides are TGCGCCAGCAGCCAAGACCAGGCTTACTCCTACAATGAGCAGTTCTTC.

This clonotype was counted only a few times. This rearrangement joins TRBV7-8 to TRBJ2-1, with a weak D call TRBD1 (6 bases). CDR3 length: 16 residues. V lost 5 bases and J lost 4, with 18 bases in between. In germline, CDR1 is SGHVS, CDR2 FQNEAQ. CDR3 loop: CASSTNTGHLYNEQFF. DNA of the CDR3: TGTGCCAGCAGCACGAATACGGGACACCTATACAATGAGCAGTTCTTC.

This clonotype was detected only a few times. CDR3 protein: CASSSLTGEYGELFF. The CDR3 nucleotides are TGTGCCAGCAGTTCCCTTACGGGAGAGTACGGGGAGCTGTTTTTT. The genes are TRBV6-2 or TRBV6-3 and TRBJ2-2, with a tentative D call TRBD2 (6 bases). Germline-derived CDR1 and CDR2 are MNHEY and SVGEGT. Trimming left V 4 bases short and J 7 bases short, with 16 bases between. This CDR3 spans 15 amino acids.

In this sample, this clonotype turned up many times. V and J are TRBV4-3 and TRBJ2-1, with D hard to call. CDR3 length equals 15 residues. Germline V gives CDR1 LGHNA, CDR2 YSLEER. V was clipped by 1 base and J by 4 bases, with 11 bases between them. This CDR3 is CASSQGWAEYNEQFF. Written as DNA, the CDR3 is TGCGCCAGCAGCCAAGGCTGGGCAGAATACAATGAGCAGTTCTTC.

This clonotype was observed many times. At one end the junction does not follow the germline gene, possibly because of a read error. The J gene is TRBJ1-2, the V gene TRBV7-9, with D uncertain. This CDR3 is 13 amino acids long. From germline, CDR1 is SEHNR and CDR2 FQNEAQ (reference sequence). CDR3 residues: CASSALEGARSNF. CDR3 DNA sequence: TGTGCCAGCAGCGCCCTAGAGGGTGCGCGGTCGAACTTC.

This clonotype has more than one count but fewer than ten. The chain employs TRBV5-1 and TRBJ1-1, with no clear D. This CDR3 has 14 residues. V lost 0 bases, J lost 6 bases, and 12 bases lay in between. Germline V CDR1 and CDR2: SGHRS, YFSETQ. The DNA of the CDR3 is TGCGCCAGCAGCTTGGGCGAACCCGCGGCTGAAGCTTTCTTT. Translation gives CASSLGEPAAEAFF.

The V gene is TRBV4-2, the J gene TRBJ2-1; TRBD2 agrees at 9 bases. Trimming took 0 bases from V and 2 from J; bases not matched to a gene: 5. CDR1 and CDR2 from the germline V gene are LGHNA and YNFKEQ. The CDR3 totals 17 residues. CDR3 bases: TGTGCCAGCAGCCAAGATAGGCGGGAGGGCGCCTACAATGAGCAGTTCTTC. It codes for CASSQDRREGAYNEQFF.

This clonotype was counted a few times. This chain joins TRBV9 and TRBJ2-4; 14 bases are shared with TRBD2. Looked up from germline, CDR1 is SGDLS and CDR2 is YYNGEE. The CDR3 is made up of 17 amino acids. V lost 0 bases to trimming and J lost 5 bases; unmatched junction nucleotides: 4. CDR3 nucleotide sequence: TGTGCCAGCAGCGTAGGTGGGACTAGCGGGAGACAAAACATTCAGTACTTC. Encoded protein: CASSVGGTSGRQNIQYF.

This clonotype was found a few times. The V and J genes are TRBV5-1 and TRBJ2-3; 8 bases match TRBD2. Germline CDR1 SGHRS, CDR2 YFSETQ. Losses at the gene ends were 0 bases for V and 14 bases for J; bases not matched to a gene: 23. The CDR3 is made up of 18 amino acids. This CDR3 reads CASSLAPLGREAPPDPYF. The CDR3 bases are TGCGCCAGCAGCTTGGCCCCCTTGGGGCGGGAGGCCCCCCCCGACCCGTATTTT. The full variable domain, its missing parts supplied by reference TRBV5-1 and TRBJ2-3, is KAGVTQTPRYLIKTRGQQVTLSCSPISGHRSVSWYQQTPGQGLQFLFEYFSETQRNKGNFPGRFSGRQFSNSRSEMNVSTLELGDSALYLCASSLAPLGREAPPDPYFGPGTRLTVL.

The V call is TRBV4-2, the J call TRBJ2-1; D is ambiguous. The CDR3 extends over 11 amino acids. Germline V gene data show CDR1 as LGHNA and CDR2 as YNFKEQ. Between the trimmed V and J ends, which lost 3 bases and 10 bases, there was a span of 7 bases. The CDR3 bases are TGTGCCAGCAGCCATCGAGGAGAGCAGTTCTTC. Translating gives CASSHRGEQFF.